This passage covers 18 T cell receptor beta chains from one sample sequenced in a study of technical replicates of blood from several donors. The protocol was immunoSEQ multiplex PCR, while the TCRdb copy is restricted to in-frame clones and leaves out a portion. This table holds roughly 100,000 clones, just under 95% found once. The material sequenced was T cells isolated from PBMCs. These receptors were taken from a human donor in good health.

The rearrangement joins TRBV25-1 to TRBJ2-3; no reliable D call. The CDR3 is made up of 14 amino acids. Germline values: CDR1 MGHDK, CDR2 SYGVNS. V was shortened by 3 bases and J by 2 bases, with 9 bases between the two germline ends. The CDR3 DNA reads TGTGCCAGCAGTGACCCGTTTCTCACAGATACGCAGTATTTT. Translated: CASSDPFLTDTQYF. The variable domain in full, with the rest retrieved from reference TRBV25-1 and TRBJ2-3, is EADIYQTPRYLVIGTGKKITLECSQTMGHDKMYWYQQDPGMELHLIHYSYGVNSTEKGDLSSESTVSRIRTEHFPLTLESARPSHTSQYLCASSDPFLTDTQYFGPGTRLTVL.

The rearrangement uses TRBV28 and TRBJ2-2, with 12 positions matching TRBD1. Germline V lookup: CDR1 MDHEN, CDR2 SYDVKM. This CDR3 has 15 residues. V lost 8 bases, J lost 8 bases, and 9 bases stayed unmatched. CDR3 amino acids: CASGDRGRIGGELFF. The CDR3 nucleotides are TGTGCCAGCGGGGACAGGGGGCGCATTGGAGGGGAGCTGTTTTTT.

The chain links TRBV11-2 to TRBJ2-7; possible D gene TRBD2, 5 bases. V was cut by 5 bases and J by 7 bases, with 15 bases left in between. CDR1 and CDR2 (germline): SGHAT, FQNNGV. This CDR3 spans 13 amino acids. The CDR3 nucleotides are TGTGCCAGCAGCCCAGGAGGTGAACGGGAGCAGTACTTC. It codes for CASSPGGEREQYF. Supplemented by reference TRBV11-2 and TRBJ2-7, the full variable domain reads EAGVAQSPRYKIIEKRQSVAFWCNPISGHATLYWYQQILGQGPKLLIQFQNNGVVDDSQLPKDRFSAERLKGVDSTLKIQPAKLEDSAVYLCASSPGGEREQYFGPGTRLTVT.

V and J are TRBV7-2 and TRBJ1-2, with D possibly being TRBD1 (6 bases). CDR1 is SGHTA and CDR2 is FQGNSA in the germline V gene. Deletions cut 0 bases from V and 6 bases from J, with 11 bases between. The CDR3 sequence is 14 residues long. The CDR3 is CASSLASGDHGYTF. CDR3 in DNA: TGTGCCAGCAGCTTAGCATCAGGGGACCATGGCTACACCTTC.

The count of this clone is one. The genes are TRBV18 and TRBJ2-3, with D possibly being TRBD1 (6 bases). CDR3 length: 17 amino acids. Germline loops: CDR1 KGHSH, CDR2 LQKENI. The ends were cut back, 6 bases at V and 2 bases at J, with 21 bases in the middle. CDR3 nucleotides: TGTGCCAGCTCTCGAGACCTCAGGGGTCACCTCACAGATACGCAGTATTTT. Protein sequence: CASSRDLRGHLTDTQYF.

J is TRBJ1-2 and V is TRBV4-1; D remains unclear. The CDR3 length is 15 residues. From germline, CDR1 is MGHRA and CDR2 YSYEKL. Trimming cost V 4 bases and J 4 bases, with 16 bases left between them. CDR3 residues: CASSPLIDNVYGYTF. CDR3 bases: TGCGCCAGCAGCCCCCTGATCGACAATGTCTATGGCTACACCTTC.

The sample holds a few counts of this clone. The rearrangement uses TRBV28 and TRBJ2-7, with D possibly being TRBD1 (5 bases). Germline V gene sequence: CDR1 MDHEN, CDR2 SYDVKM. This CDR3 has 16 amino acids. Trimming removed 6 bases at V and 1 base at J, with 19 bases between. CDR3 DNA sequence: TGTGCCAGCAGCCCACCCCAAAAGGGGCTTTCCTACGAGCAGTACTTC. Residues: CASSPPQKGLSYEQYF.

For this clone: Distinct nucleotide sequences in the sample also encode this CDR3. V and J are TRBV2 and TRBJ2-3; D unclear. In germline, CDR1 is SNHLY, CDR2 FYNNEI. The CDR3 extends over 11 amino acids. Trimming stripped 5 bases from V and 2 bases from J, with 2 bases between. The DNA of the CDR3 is TGTGCCAGCAGTTACACAGATACGCAGTATTTT. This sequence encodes CASSYTDTQYF.

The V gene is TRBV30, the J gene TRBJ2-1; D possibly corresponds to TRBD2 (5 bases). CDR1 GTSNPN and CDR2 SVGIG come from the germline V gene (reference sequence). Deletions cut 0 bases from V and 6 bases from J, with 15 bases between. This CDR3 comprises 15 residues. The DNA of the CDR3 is TGTGCCTGGAGTGTACTAGGTAGCATCCGCAATGAGCAGTTCTTC. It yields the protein CAWSVLGSIRNEQFF.

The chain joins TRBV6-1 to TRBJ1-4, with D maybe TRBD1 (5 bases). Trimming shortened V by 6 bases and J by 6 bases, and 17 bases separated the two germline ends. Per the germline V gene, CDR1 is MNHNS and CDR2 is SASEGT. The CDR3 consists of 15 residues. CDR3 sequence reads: CASSSLWGEDEKLFF. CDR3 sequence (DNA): TGTGCCAGCAGCTCCCTTTGGGGGGAGGATGAAAAACTGTTTTTT.

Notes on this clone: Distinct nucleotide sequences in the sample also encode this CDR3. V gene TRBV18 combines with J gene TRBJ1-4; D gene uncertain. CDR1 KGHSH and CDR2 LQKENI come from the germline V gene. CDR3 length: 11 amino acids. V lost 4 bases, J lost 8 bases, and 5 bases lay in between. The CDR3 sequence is CASSLAEKLFF. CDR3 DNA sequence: TGTGCCAGCTCACTGGCCGAAAAACTGTTTTTT.

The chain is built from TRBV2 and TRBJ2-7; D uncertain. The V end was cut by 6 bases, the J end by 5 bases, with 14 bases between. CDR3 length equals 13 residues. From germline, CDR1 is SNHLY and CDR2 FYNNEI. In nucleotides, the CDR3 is TGTGCCAGCAGGCGGTGGCAGTTCGACGAGCAGTACTTC. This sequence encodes CASRRWQFDEQYF.

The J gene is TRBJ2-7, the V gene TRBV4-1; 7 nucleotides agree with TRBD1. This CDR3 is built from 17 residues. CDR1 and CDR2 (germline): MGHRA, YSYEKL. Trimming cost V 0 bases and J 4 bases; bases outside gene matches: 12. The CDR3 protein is CASSQDRTGVSFYEQYF. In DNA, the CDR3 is TGCGCCAGCAGCCAAGACAGGACAGGCGTCTCATTTTACGAGCAGTACTTC.

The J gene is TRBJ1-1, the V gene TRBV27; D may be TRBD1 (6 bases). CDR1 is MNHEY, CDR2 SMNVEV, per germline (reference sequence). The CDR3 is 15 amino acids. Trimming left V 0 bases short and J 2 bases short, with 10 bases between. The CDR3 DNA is TGTGCCAGCAGTTTATCACGGGGGGCCAACACTGAAGCTTTCTTT. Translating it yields CASSLSRGANTEAFF.

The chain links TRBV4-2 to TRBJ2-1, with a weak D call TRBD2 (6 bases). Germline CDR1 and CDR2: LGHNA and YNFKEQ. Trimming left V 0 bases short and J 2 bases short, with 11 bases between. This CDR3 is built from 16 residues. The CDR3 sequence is CASSQEAGGPYNEQFF. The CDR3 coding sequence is TGTGCCAGCAGCCAAGAAGCCGGAGGGCCCTACAATGAGCAGTTCTTC.

The CDR3 reads CASTFRFNTDTQYF. The CDR3 DNA sequence: TGTGCCAGCACATTCAGATTTAACACAGATACGCAGTATTTT. V is TRBV2 and J is TRBJ2-3; D is unresolved. Germline lookup yields CDR1 SNHLY and CDR2 FYNNEI. Trimming cost V 7 bases and J 2 bases, with 13 bases left between them. This CDR3 is built from 14 residues.

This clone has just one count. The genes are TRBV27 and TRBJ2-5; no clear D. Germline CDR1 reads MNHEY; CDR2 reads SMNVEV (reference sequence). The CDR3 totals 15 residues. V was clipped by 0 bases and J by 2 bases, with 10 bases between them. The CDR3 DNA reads TGTGCCAGCAGTTTATCGACTTGGAATCAAGAGACCCAGTACTTC. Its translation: CASSLSTWNQETQYF.

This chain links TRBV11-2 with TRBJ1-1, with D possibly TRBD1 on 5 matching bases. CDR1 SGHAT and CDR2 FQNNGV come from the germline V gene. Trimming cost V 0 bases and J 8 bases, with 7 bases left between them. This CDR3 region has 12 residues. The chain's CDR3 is CASSLDYREAFF. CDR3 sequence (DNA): TGTGCCAGCAGCTTAGATTACAGGGAAGCTTTCTTT.